These 26 T cell receptor beta chains came from one sample sequenced in a study of OX40 agonist ivuxolimab in advanced cancers. Here immunoSEQ multiplex PCR was the method, and the copy in TCRdb shows in-frame clones only, minus some. The top ten clones hold around 32% of a sample with around 26,000 clones, roughly 85% of them seen once. Sequences were derived from CD4+ or CD8+ T cells sorted from blood, sampled in a trial of the OX40 agonist ivuxolimab. The receptors shown here come from an adult with an advanced solid tumor such as melanoma, head and neck, liver or kidney cancer.

This chain uses TRBV2 with TRBJ2-3; 16 bases agree with TRBD2. CDR1 and CDR2 (germline): SNHLY, FYNNEI. The CDR3 covers 20 residues. The trim removed 3 bases at V and 4 bases at J, leaving 13 bases unmatched. CDR3 residues: CASSDVLGLAGGPGADTQYF. For the CDR3, the DNA is TGTGCCAGCAGTGACGTGTTGGGACTAGCGGGAGGGCCTGGGGCAGATACGCAGTATTTT.

On this clone: The same CDR3 also results from other DNA sequences found in this sample. The chain joins TRBV27 to TRBJ2-7; D call uncertain. This CDR3 is built from 13 residues. V gave up 4 bases and J gave up 2 bases, with 9 bases separating them. Germline CDR1 is MNHEY and CDR2 is SMNVEV (reference sequence). The CDR3 bases are TGTGCCAGCAGTTCGCGTGGCCCCTACGAGCAGTACTTC. This encodes CASSSRGPYEQYF.

The V gene is TRBV2, the J gene TRBJ1-5; D is possibly TRBD1 (5 bases). The CDR3 totals 14 residues. Germline CDR1 SNHLY, CDR2 FYNNEI. With 7 bases removed from V and 7 bases from J, the gap between germline ends came to 17 bases. The CDR3 coding sequence is TGTGCCAGCACCCGAGACGGGCGGGGGCAGCCCCAGCATTTT. Translating gives CASTRDGRGQPQHF.

The rearrangement joins TRBV30 to TRBJ2-1; TRBD1 is a possible D gene (5 bases). The V gene's germline CDR1 is GTSNPN and CDR2 SVGIG (reference sequence). This CDR3 comprises 12 residues. The V gene lost 5 bases and the J gene lost 3 bases, with 8 bases spanning the gap. The CDR3 sequence is CAWDSDYNEQFF. The CDR3 DNA reads TGTGCCTGGGACAGTGACTACAATGAGCAGTTCTTC.

The chain has TRBV7-6 and TRBJ2-1, with 7 bases identical to TRBD2. This CDR3 has 15 residues. Germline V gene data show CDR1 as SGHVS and CDR2 as FNYEAQ. Trimming cost V 1 base and J 8 bases; bases outside gene matches: 8. CDR3: CASSLVGLSSDEQFF. The CDR3 nucleotides read TGTGCCAGCAGCTTAGTGGGACTATCCTCGGATGAGCAGTTCTTC.

The chain uses TRBV19 and TRBJ2-3, with 7 positions matching TRBD2. V lost 2 bases to trimming and J lost 2 bases; unmatched junction nucleotides: 4. There are 15 residues in the CDR3. The germline CDR1 and CDR2 sequences are LNHDA and SQIVND (reference sequence). This CDR3 is CASSILAGLTDTQYF. The CDR3 coding sequence is TGTGCCAGTAGTATATTAGCGGGCCTCACAGATACGCAGTATTTT.

A single count supports this clone. This CDR3 reads CASSQTEDTQYF. The CDR3 DNA sequence: TGTGCCAGCTCCCAAACAGAAGATACGCAGTATTTT. The chain recombines TRBV27 with TRBJ2-3; D not certain. The CDR3 consists of 12 residues. Between the trimmed V and J ends, which lost 8 bases and 5 bases, there was a span of 11 bases. Germline V lookup: CDR1 MNHEY, CDR2 SMNVEV (reference sequence).

V is TRBV6-5 and J is TRBJ1-5, with D tentatively TRBD1 (5 bases). Germline values: CDR1 MNHEY, CDR2 SVGAGI. V lost 4 bases and J lost 5, with 15 bases in between. CDR3 size: 15 residues. CDR3 region: CASSSEREGYQPQHF. The DNA for the CDR3 is TGTGCCAGCAGTTCAGAGCGGGAGGGGTATCAGCCCCAGCATTTT.

The chain has TRBV5-1 and TRBJ2-5; D is undetermined. The CDR3 totals 17 residues. With 1 base removed from V and 5 bases from J, the gap between germline ends came to 21 bases. Germline V gene lookup returns CDR1 SGHRS and CDR2 YFSETQ. The CDR3 is CASSLSPTPAGDETQYF. The CDR3 DNA sequence: TGCGCCAGCAGCTTGTCCCCAACCCCGGCAGGCGATGAGACCCAGTACTTC. Full variable domain (remainder filled in from reference TRBV5-1 and TRBJ2-5): KAGVTQTPRYLIKTRGQQVTLSCSPISGHRSVSWYQQTPGQGLQFLFEYFSETQRNKGNFPGRFSGRQFSNSRSEMNVSTLELGDSALYLCASSLSPTPAGDETQYFGPGTRLLVL.

J is TRBJ2-2 and V is TRBV5-4; D unresolved. The CDR3 consists of 15 residues. V gave up 1 base and J gave up 0 bases, with 7 bases separating them. Germline lookup yields CDR1 SGHNT and CDR2 YYREEE (reference sequence). As DNA, the CDR3 is TGTGCCAGCAGCTTGCAGCCTCCGAACACCGGGGAGCTGTTTTTT. It is translated as CASSLQPPNTGELFF.

V usage is TRBV4-2 and J usage is TRBJ2-2, with D possibly matching TRBD2 (5 bases). The CDR3 is 17 amino acids. Trimming took off 0 bases at V and 0 bases at J, with 11 bases between the two ends. Per germline, CDR1 LGHNA and CDR2 YNFKEQ. The CDR3: CASSQESLASNTGELFF. CDR3 nucleotides: TGTGCCAGCAGCCAAGAATCCCTAGCTTCGAACACCGGGGAGCTGTTTTTT.

A remark on this clone: A far larger clone is one base from this, pointing to a likely read error. The chain carries TRBV7-9 and TRBJ2-3, with a possible D match to TRBD2 (7 bases). Trimming took off 5 bases at V and 4 bases at J, with 22 bases between the two ends. The CDR3 consists of 17 residues. The germline V gene has CDR1 SEHNR and CDR2 FQNEAQ (reference sequence). CDR3 bases: TGTGCCAGCAGCCAAGATCGCTACGGGGGGCCCTCAGATACGCAGTATTTT. This encodes CASSQDRYGGPSDTQYF. Supplemented by reference TRBV7-9 and TRBJ2-3, the full variable domain reads DTGVSQNPRHKITKRGQNVTFRCDPISEHNRLYWYRQTLGQGPEFLTYFQNEAQLEKSRLLSDRFSAERPKGSFSTLEIQRTEQGDSAMYLCASSQDRYGGPSDTQYFGPGTRLTVL.

V usage is TRBV5-4 and J usage is TRBJ2-7, with 8 bases fitting TRBD1. This CDR3 has 16 amino acids. V lost 4 bases to trimming and J lost 3 bases; unmatched junction nucleotides: 12. Germline V gene lookup returns CDR1 SGHNT and CDR2 YYREEE (reference sequence). The CDR3 DNA follows: TGTGCCAGCAGCCCCTATCCGGACAGGGTAGGCTACGAGCAGTACTTC. Translating gives CASSPYPDRVGYEQYF.

The rearrangement joins TRBV11-1 to TRBJ2-1; 7 bases match TRBD1. CDR1 is SGHAT, CDR2 FQDESV, per germline (reference sequence). The CDR3 consists of 16 residues. The junction had 12 bases not matched to a gene; V was cut back by 1 base and J by 9 bases. In DNA, the CDR3 is TGTGCCAGCAGCTTAGGACAGGGTGGGCGTTATGGTGAGCAGTTCTTC. It translates to CASSLGQGGRYGEQFF.

The V call is TRBV5-6, the J call TRBJ2-7; 9 positions match TRBD1. V trimming: 3 bases; J trimming: 2 bases; junction bases outside the gene matches: 6. Germline values: CDR1 SGHDT, CDR2 YYEEEE. The CDR3 is made up of 15 amino acids. The CDR3 bases are TGTGCCAGCAGCTCCACGGGACAGGGAACCTACGAGCAGTACTTC. Translation gives CASSSTGQGTYEQYF.

The V gene is TRBV7-2, the J gene TRBJ1-4; TRBD1 aligns across 10 bases. This CDR3 has 16 residues. V was clipped by 0 bases and J by 6 bases; unmatched bases: 4. Germline loops: CDR1 SGHTA, CDR2 FQGNSA. The CDR3 DNA reads as TGTGCCAGCAGCTTAGCGTGGACAGGGGGTTATGAAAAACTGTTTTTT. It encodes CASSLAWTGGYEKLFF.

V and J are TRBV7-9 and TRBJ2-3; D assignment may be TRBD1 or TRBD2 (5 bases each). This CDR3 is built from 15 residues. The V gene's germline CDR1 is SEHNR and CDR2 FQNEAQ (reference sequence). Trimming shortened V by 4 bases and J by 1 base, and 12 bases separated the two germline ends. The CDR3 protein is CASSSLGDRTDTQYF. The CDR3, as DNA: TGTGCCAGCAGCTCTTTGGGGGATCGCACAGATACGCAGTATTTT.

J is TRBJ2-7 and V is TRBV5-1; 14 bases agree with TRBD2. The V and J ends lost 2 bases and 5 bases, in that order; junction bases with no gene match: 6. From germline, CDR1 is SGHRS and CDR2 YFSETQ. This CDR3 comprises 16 residues. CDR3 loop: CASSLGTSGSWDEQYF. CDR3 bases: TGCGCCAGCAGCTTAGGGACTAGCGGGAGTTGGGACGAGCAGTACTTC. The complete variable domain, with remaining parts taken from reference TRBV5-1 and TRBJ2-7, reads KAGVTQTPRYLIKTRGQQVTLSCSPISGHRSVSWYQQTPGQGLQFLFEYFSETQRNKGNFPGRFSGRQFSNSRSEMNVSTLELGDSALYLCASSLGTSGSWDEQYFGPGTRLTVT.

By sample share, this clone is medium-sized (0.01 to 0.1%). The chain joins TRBV21-1 to TRBJ1-5. TRBV21-1 is a pseudogene locus. The CDR3 has 10 amino acids. CDR3 in amino acids: CASSILPQHF. As DNA, the CDR3 is TGTGCCAGCAGCATACTGCCCCAGCATTTT.

This chain joins TRBV15 and TRBJ2-1; 10 bases line up with TRBD2. The V gene's germline CDR1 is LNHNV and CDR2 YYDKDF (reference sequence). With 0 bases clipped from V and 8 bases from J, the junction kept 7 bases outside the gene matches. The CDR3 extends over 16 amino acids. CDR3 amino acids: CATSRDILAGFDEQFF. The CDR3 DNA follows: TGTGCCACCAGCAGAGATATACTAGCGGGGTTCGATGAGCAGTTCTTC.

The J gene is TRBJ2-5, the V gene TRBV28; 14 bases map to TRBD2. The V segment lost 2 bases and the J segment 5 bases; nucleotides outside the gene matches: 4. The CDR3 totals 16 residues. CDR1 and CDR2 from the germline V gene are MDHEN and SYDVKM. The CDR3 is CASSLGTSGSGETQYF. The CDR3 region has the DNA TGTGCCAGCAGTTTAGGGACTAGCGGGAGTGGGGAGACCCAGTACTTC.

This chain connects TRBV6-5 to TRBJ1-1; D unclear. Trimming shortened V by 4 bases and J by 2 bases, and 17 bases separated the two germline ends. This CDR3 contains 16 residues. The germline gives CDR1 MNHEY, CDR2 SVGAGI. The CDR3 spells CASSSGSRSINTEAFF. The CDR3 DNA sequence: TGTGCCAGCAGTTCGGGGTCCAGAAGTATAAACACTGAAGCTTTCTTT.

The chain has TRBV4-3 and TRBJ2-1; no clear D gene. The CDR3 is made up of 14 amino acids. The V gene's germline CDR1 is LGHNA and CDR2 YSLEER. The germline V and J ends were trimmed by 0 bases and 9 bases, with 12 bases remaining between them. The CDR3 bases are TGCGCCAGCAGCCAAGACCTACTGGGTGTTGAGCAGTTCTTC. This codes for CASSQDLLGVEQFF.

The CDR3, as DNA: TGTGCCAGCAGTCCCATAGGTAGCGGGGCTAGCACAGATACGCAGTATTTT. This encodes CASSPIGSGASTDTQYF. The V call is TRBV28, the J call TRBJ2-3; 8 nucleotides match TRBD2. V trimming: 5 bases; J trimming: 0 bases; junction bases outside the gene matches: 10. Germline V gene lookup returns CDR1 MDHEN and CDR2 SYDVKM. This CDR3 contains 17 residues.

The CDR3 protein is CASSWAGRDEQFF. In DNA, the CDR3 is TGTGCCAGCAGCTGGGCCGGTCGAGATGAGCAGTTCTTC. This rearrangement joins TRBV7-9 to TRBJ2-1; no definite D call. V was pared by 4 bases and J by 8 bases, with 12 bases between. The CDR3 contains 13 residues. Germline CDR1 and CDR2: SEHNR and FQNEAQ (reference sequence). Full variable domain (missing parts from reference TRBV7-9 and TRBJ2-1): DTGVSQNPRHKITKRGQNVTFRCDPISEHNRLYWYRQTLGQGPEFLTYFQNEAQLEKSRLLSDRFSAERPKGSFSTLEIQRTEQGDSAMYLCASSWAGRDEQFFGPGTRLTVL.

The chain couples TRBV7-2 to TRBJ2-2, with D uncertain. Trimming shortened V by 6 bases and J by 4 bases, and 9 bases separated the two germline ends. Germline lookup yields CDR1 SGHTA and CDR2 FQGNSA. CDR3 length: 13 amino acids. This CDR3 is CASSPWSTGELFF. As DNA, the CDR3 is TGTGCCAGCAGTCCCTGGAGCACCGGGGAGCTGTTTTTT.